This T cell receptor (beta chain) was profiled in a study of blood T cells in healthy people across ages. In regard to this clonotype: One end of the junction fails to match germline, which may point to a read error.

Together with a sample-barcoded 5' primer, a J-beta primer mix was included in a second PCR lasting about 6 to 11 cycles. MiXCR was run by TCRdb on the 5' RACE reads, yielding one entry per CDR3 protein. The table includes under 700,000 distinct CDR3 sequences, less than 25% detected once. The data were also submitted as part of a second study, on T cells of mothers and their children.

Material: blood. The source is a boy between 10 and 17 years old in good health.

The CDR3 protein is CASSHSGLQETQYF. CDR3 sequence (DNA): TGTGCTAGCAGCCATAGCGGGTTACAAGAGACCCAGTACTTC. J is TRBJ2-1 and V is TRBV7-7; 7 nucleotides align to TRBD2. The DNA end is a closer match to TRBJ2-5, so the J assignment may be wrong. The CDR3 extends over 14 amino acids. Per germline, CDR1 SSHAT and CDR2 FNYEAQ (reference sequence).